Reported below is one TCR beta chain. This record belongs to a study of cytomegalovirus exposure and HLA in healthy donors. Per the germline V gene, CDR1 is MNHEY and CDR2 is SMNVEV (reference sequence). The V and J ends lost 4 bases and 2 bases respectively, with 2 bases between them. The CDR3 runs 11 residues. The primer mix had 60 Vbeta and 13 Jbeta primers. Libraries were prepared by immunoSEQ multiplex PCR; TCRdb keeps only in-frame clonotypes and omits some of them. The sample lists about 180,000 clones, roughly 78% occurring once. The TCR sequence derives from a woman in her 50s in good health and CMV-seropositive. Sample: PBMCs. The chain employs TRBV27 and TRBJ1-1; D is undetermined. The CDR3 coding sequence is TGTGCCAGCAGTTCTAACACTGAAGCTTTCTTT. Residues: CASSSNTEAFF.